This T cell receptor beta chain was profiled in a study of control samples from healthy donors and cancer patients. Generated by immunoSEQ multiplex PCR, the TCRdb table keeps only in-frame clones and is missing some. The sample records 150,000 to 200,000 clones, more than 85% being singletons. This CDR3 has 17 amino acids. Per germline, CDR1 MGHRA and CDR2 YSYEKL. V gave up 3 bases and J gave up 4 bases; unmatched junction bases: 11. The chain joins TRBV4-1 to TRBJ2-3, with 9 bases lining up with TRBD2. Sequencing input: blood. The source is a woman in her thirties in good health. The CDR3, as DNA: TGCGCCAGCAGCCATAGCGATAGCGGGACTAGCCCAGATACGCAGTATTTT. Residues: CASSHSDSGTSPDTQYF.